The 6 T cell receptor beta chains presented below share a single source sample, sequenced in a study of blood T cell repertoires in COVID-19. Method: immunoSEQ multiplex PCR; TCRdb's copy keeps in-frame clones and lacks some. The profile shows around 340,000 clones, around 86% of them singletons. Sequencing used PBMCs or T cells enriched from blood (not recorded which). Receptors originate from a woman in her forties with acute COVID-19.

The chain recombines TRBV7-8 with TRBJ2-5; 7 bases are a match to TRBD1. After removal of 5 bases from V and 1 base from J, the junction contained 13 bases not matched to a gene. There are 17 residues in the CDR3. Germline CDR1 and CDR2: SGHVS and FQNEAQ. The CDR3 region is CASSEKSGGQGQETQYF. The DNA for the CDR3 is TGTGCCAGCAGCGAAAAGTCAGGGGGACAAGGCCAAGAGACCCAGTACTTC.

CDR3 residues: CASRAMGRGTEAFF. In DNA form, the CDR3 reads TGTGCCAGCAGGGCAATGGGGCGCGGCACTGAAGCTTTCTTT. V is TRBV6-5 and J is TRBJ1-1; possible D gene TRBD1, 5 bases. In germline, CDR1 is MNHEY, CDR2 SVGAGI. The CDR3 has 14 amino acids. The V end lost 6 bases, the J end lost 4 bases, and 15 bases lay between the germline ends.

This clone was seen a handful of times. The rearrangement joins TRBV27 to TRBJ1-2, with D maybe TRBD1 (5 bases). The CDR3 contains 15 residues. With 0 bases removed from V and 2 bases from J, the gap between germline ends came to 10 bases. From germline, CDR1 is MNHEY and CDR2 SMNVEV (reference sequence). Here the CDR3 DNA reads TGTGCCAGCAGTTTATCGTGGGGGGGAAACTATGGCTACACCTTC. Its protein is CASSLSWGGNYGYTF.

The chain is built from TRBV7-6 and TRBJ2-2, with unresolved D. Trimming removed 5 bases at V and 0 bases at J, with 13 bases between. Germline values: CDR1 SGHVS, CDR2 FNYEAQ. CDR3 size: 16 residues. CDR3 residues: CASSPLESTNTGELFF. CDR3 nucleotide sequence: TGTGCCAGCAGCCCGCTCGAGAGTACGAACACCGGGGAGCTGTTTTTT.

This clone came up a few times. The chain joins TRBV4-2 to TRBJ1-2, with TRBD1 matching 10 bases. This CDR3 contains 15 residues. CDR1 is LGHNA, CDR2 YNFKEQ, per germline. After removal of 1 base from V and 8 bases from J, the junction contained 7 bases not matched to a gene. Here the CDR3 DNA reads TGTGCCAGCAGCCAAGTAGAAGGGACAGGGGAAGGCTACACCTTC. Translation: CASSQVEGTGEGYTF.

Comments on this clone: Other DNA sequences in this sample translate to the same CDR3. This chain connects TRBV19 to TRBJ1-1; weak D call: TRBD1 (6 bases). From germline, CDR1 is LNHDA and CDR2 SQIVND (reference sequence). V was shortened by 5 bases and J by 3 bases, with 10 bases between the two germline ends. This CDR3 region has 13 residues. Here the CDR3 DNA reads TGTGCCAGTAGTTCTCGGACAGACACTGAAGCTTTCTTT. Translation: CASSSRTDTEAFF. Combining the CDR3 with reference TRBV19 and TRBJ1-1 gives the whole variable domain DGGITQSPKYLFRKEGQNVTLSCEQNLNHDAMYWYRQDPGQGLRLIYYSQIVNDFQKGDIAEGYSVSREKKESFPLTVTSAQKNPTAFYLCASSSRTDTEAFFGQGTRLTVV.